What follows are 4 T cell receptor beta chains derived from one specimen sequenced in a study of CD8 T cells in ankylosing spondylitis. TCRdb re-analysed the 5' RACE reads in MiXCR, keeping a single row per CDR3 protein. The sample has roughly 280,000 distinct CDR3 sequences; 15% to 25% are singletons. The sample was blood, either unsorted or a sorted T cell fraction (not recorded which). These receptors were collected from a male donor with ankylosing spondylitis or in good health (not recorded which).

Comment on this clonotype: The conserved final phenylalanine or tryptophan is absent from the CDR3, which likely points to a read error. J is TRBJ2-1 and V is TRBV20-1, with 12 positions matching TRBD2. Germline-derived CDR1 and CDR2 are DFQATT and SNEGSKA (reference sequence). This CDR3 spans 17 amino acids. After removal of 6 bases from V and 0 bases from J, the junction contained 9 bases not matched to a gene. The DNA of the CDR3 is TGCAGTGCCAGGGGACTAGCGGGCCCTAGCTCCTACAATGAGCAGTTCGTC. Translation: CSARGLAGPSSYNEQFV.

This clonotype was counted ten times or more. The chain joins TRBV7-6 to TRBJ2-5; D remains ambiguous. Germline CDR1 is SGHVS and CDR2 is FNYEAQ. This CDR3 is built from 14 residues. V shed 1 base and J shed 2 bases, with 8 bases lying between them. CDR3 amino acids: CASSLEAAQETQYF. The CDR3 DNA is TGTGCCAGCAGCTTAGAGGCAGCGCAAGAGACCCAGTACTTC.

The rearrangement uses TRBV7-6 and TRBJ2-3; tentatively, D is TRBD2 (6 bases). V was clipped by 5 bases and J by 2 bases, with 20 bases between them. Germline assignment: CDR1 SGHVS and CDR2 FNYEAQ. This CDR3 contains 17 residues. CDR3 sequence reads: CASSAGPAGGHTDTQYF. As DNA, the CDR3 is TGTGCCAGCAGCGCTGGCCCAGCGGGCGGACACACAGATACGCAGTATTTT.

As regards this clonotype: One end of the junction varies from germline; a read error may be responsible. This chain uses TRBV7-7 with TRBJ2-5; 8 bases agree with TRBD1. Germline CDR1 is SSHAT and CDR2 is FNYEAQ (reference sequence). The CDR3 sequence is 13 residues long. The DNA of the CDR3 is TGTGCTAGCAACCAGGACAGGGATGAGACCCAGTACTTC. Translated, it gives CASNQDRDETQYF.